The 9 T cell receptor beta chains below come from one sample, sequenced in a study of neurological immune-mediated disorders (dated by TCRdb to the late 2010s). Library preparation was by 5' RACE. The instrument given in TCRdb is Illumina HiSeq 2500. In-frame beta chains were kept once TCRdb had trimmed the public reads at Q25 with fastp and called clones with MiXCR. Here each entry gathers all rows of one CDR3 protein and keeps the most common genes and DNA. A total of 90,000 to 100,000 distinct CDR3 sequences appear in this sample, 3% to 4% of them only once. Jointly, the top ten make up around 6% of the sample. Sample: PBMCs. The receptors shown here come from a woman younger than 35 with multiple sclerosis.

This clonotype appeared many times. DNA for the CDR3: TGCAGTGCTAGAGCGACAGGGAGCAATCAGCCCCAGCATTTT. It encodes CSARATGSNQPQHF. This sequence joins TRBV20-1 and TRBJ1-5; 7 nucleotides line up with TRBD1. The V and J ends lost 1 base and 1 base, in that order; junction bases with no gene match: 1. This CDR3 is 14 amino acids long. Germline CDR1 is DFQATT and CDR2 is SNEGSKA (reference sequence).

Only a few counts were recorded for this clonotype. V usage is TRBV7-2 and J usage is TRBJ1-2; the match to TRBD1 covers 9 bases. The V gene end was trimmed by 6 bases and the J gene end by 3 bases; junction bases not matched to a gene: 5. There are 14 residues in the CDR3. Germline V gene sequence: CDR1 SGHTA, CDR2 FQGNSA. The CDR3 DNA is TGTGCCAGCAGATTAACAGGGGGCGACTATGGCTACACCTTC. Its translation: CASRLTGGDYGYTF. Full variable domain (rest looked up from reference TRBV7-2 and TRBJ1-2): GAGVSQSPSNKVTEKGKDVELRCDPISGHTALYWYRQSLGQGLEFLIYFQGNSAPDKSGLPSDRFSAERTGGSVSTLTIQRTQQEDSAVYLCASRLTGGDYGYTFGSGTRLTVV.

This clonotype was observed at least ten times. CDR3 DNA sequence: TGCGCCAGCAGCTTGGGACAGGGTAGTTACGAGCAGTACTTC. The encoded protein is CASSLGQGSYEQYF. The chain is built from TRBV5-1 and TRBJ2-7, with TRBD1 matching 7 bases. The length of the CDR3 is 14 residues. The V segment lost 0 bases and the J segment 4 bases; nucleotides outside the gene matches: 4. Germline V CDR1 and CDR2: SGHRS, YFSETQ.

This clonotype was counted at least ten times. V usage is TRBV20-1 and J usage is TRBJ2-3; 7 bases match TRBD1. After removal of 2 bases from V and 6 bases from J, the junction contained 5 bases not matched to a gene. This CDR3 region has 13 residues. Germline CDR1 and CDR2: DFQATT and SNEGSKA (reference sequence). This CDR3 is CSARPQQGDTQYF. The CDR3 nucleotides read TGCAGTGCTAGACCCCAACAGGGGGATACGCAGTATTTT.

This clonotype was detected many times. The J gene is TRBJ1-2, the V gene TRBV12-3 or TRBV12-4; no reliable D call. CDR3 length: 15 residues. Trimming took off 4 bases at V and 5 bases at J, with 17 bases between the two ends. The CDR3 spells CASSYGSLVLYGYTF. CDR3 in DNA: TGTGCCAGCAGTTATGGGTCCTTGGTGTTATATGGCTACACCTTC.

This clonotype was counted at least ten times. The chain has TRBV20-1 and TRBJ2-1; D may match TRBD1 or TRBD2 (5 bases each). The ends were cut back, 3 bases at V and 8 bases at J, with 17 bases in the middle. Germline V gene data show CDR1 as DFQATT and CDR2 as SNEGSKA (reference sequence). There are 14 residues in the CDR3. CDR3 residues: CSASRDPRAYEQFF. The CDR3 DNA reads TGCAGTGCTAGCCGGGACCCGAGGGCATATGAGCAGTTCTTC.

As for this clonotype: This may be a read error, as it is one base from a much larger clone. The V gene is TRBV11-1, the J gene TRBJ2-3, with D maybe TRBD2 (5 bases). Germline CDR1 SGHAT, CDR2 FQDESV (reference sequence). The CDR3 is made up of 15 amino acids. The CDR3 loop reads CASSDTGKRKDMQYF. The CDR3, as DNA: TGTGCCAGCAGCGACACCGGGAAGCGGAAGGATATGCAGTATTTT. Full variable domain (remainder filled in from reference TRBV11-1 and TRBJ2-3): EAEVAQSPRYKITEKSQAVAFWCDPISGHATLYWYRQILGQGPELLVQFQDESVVDDSQLPKDRFSAERLKGVDSTLKIQPAELGDSAMYLCASSDTGKRKDMQYFGPGTRLTVL.

This clonotype was seen ten or more times. This sequence joins TRBV9 and TRBJ2-1; D unclear. The CDR3 extends over 16 amino acids. Germline CDR1 and CDR2: SGDLS and YYNGEE. Between the trimmed V and J ends, which lost 4 bases and 6 bases, there was a span of 20 bases. The CDR3 DNA sequence: TGTGCCAGCAGCACCCCGCTTGGCAAAACTTCCAATGAGCAGTTCTTC. Its protein product is CASSTPLGKTSNEQFF.

The sample holds many counts of this clonotype. J is TRBJ2-1 and V is TRBV5-1, with D perhaps TRBD2 (6 bases). The germline V gene encodes CDR1 SGHRS and CDR2 YFSETQ. V shed 6 bases and J shed 7 bases, with 17 bases lying between them. This CDR3 spans 14 amino acids. The CDR3 sequence is CASTLWGVGNEQFF. The DNA of the CDR3 is TGCGCCAGCACCCTCTGGGGGGTTGGAAATGAGCAGTTCTTC.